The 17 T cell receptor beta chains below come from one sample, sequenced in a study of vaccination effects on CD4 cells after COVID-19. These TCRs' antigens remain unknown. CD4+ T cells were isolated after less than 12 days of culture. Convalescent patients had PCR-confirmed SARS-CoV-2 infection between March and December 2020. Everyone in the study got two shots of either the BNT162b2 or mRNA-1273 vaccine. Profiled with immunoSEQ multiplex PCR; TCRdb holds only in-frame clones, not every one. The table includes fewer than 55,000 clones, about 80% detected once. The sample here was CD4+ T cells from PBMCs cultured without peptide, taken after COVID-19 vaccination. These receptor sequences come from a human donor who had a prior SARS-CoV-2 infection.

The chain employs TRBV6-1 and TRBJ2-7, with a tentative D call TRBD1 (6 bases). This CDR3 comprises 15 residues. Germline V lookup: CDR1 MNHNS, CDR2 SASEGT. Between the trimmed V and J ends, which lost 2 bases and 5 bases, there was a span of 16 bases. The CDR3: CASSEIGQGSHEQYF. The CDR3, as DNA: TGTGCCAGCAGTGAAATCGGGCAGGGGTCTCACGAGCAGTACTTC.

The J gene is TRBJ2-3, the V gene TRBV5-5; 12 bases map to TRBD2. V gave up 3 bases and J gave up 5 bases; unmatched junction bases: 7. This CDR3 has 16 amino acids. In germline, CDR1 is SGHKS, CDR2 YYEKEE (reference sequence). CDR3 DNA: TGTGCCAGCAGCTCGACTAGCGGGAGAGGAATAGATACGCAGTATTTT. It yields the protein CASSSTSGRGIDTQYF.

V is TRBV5-1 and J is TRBJ1-2; tentatively, D is TRBD1 (5 bases). The CDR3 extends over 16 amino acids. From germline, CDR1 is SGHRS and CDR2 YFSETQ. V was pared by 0 bases and J by 4 bases, with 16 bases between. In nucleotides, the CDR3 is TGCGCCAGCAGCTTGGGCATTATGGGGCAAGGCTATGGCTACACCTTC. It translates to CASSLGIMGQGYGYTF. Using reference TRBV5-1 and TRBJ1-2 for the parts outside the CDR3, the full variable domain is KAGVTQTPRYLIKTRGQQVTLSCSPISGHRSVSWYQQTPGQGLQFLFEYFSETQRNKGNFPGRFSGRQFSNSRSEMNVSTLELGDSALYLCASSLGIMGQGYGYTFGSGTRLTVV.

This chain joins TRBV19 and TRBJ1-2, with 8 nucleotides matching TRBD1. Germline loops: CDR1 LNHDA, CDR2 SQIVND (reference sequence). The CDR3 loop spans 15 amino acids. V gave up 6 bases and J gave up 5 bases; unmatched junction bases: 11. The CDR3 here is CASSQRQTGAYGYTF. The CDR3 DNA follows: TGTGCCAGTAGCCAGAGACAGACAGGGGCATATGGCTACACCTTC. Full variable domain (remainder filled in from reference TRBV19 and TRBJ1-2): DGGITQSPKYLFRKEGQNVTLSCEQNLNHDAMYWYRQDPGQGLRLIYYSQIVNDFQKGDIAEGYSVSREKKESFPLTVTSAQKNPTAFYLCASSQRQTGAYGYTFGSGTRLTVV.

This chain connects TRBV30 to TRBJ2-1; D possibly corresponds to TRBD1 (6 bases). V shed 2 bases and J shed 2 bases, with 10 bases lying between them. The germline V gene encodes CDR1 GTSNPN and CDR2 SVGIG (reference sequence). This CDR3 is built from 14 residues. The CDR3 DNA sequence: TGTGCCTGGAGTTCAGGGGTCACCTACAATGAGCAGTTCTTC. Protein: CAWSSGVTYNEQFF.

The rearrangement links TRBV7-2 to TRBJ2-7; 7 bases are a match to TRBD2. Germline V gene data show CDR1 as SGHTA and CDR2 as FQGNSA. This CDR3 is 14 amino acids long. V was pared by 5 bases and J by 3 bases, with 7 bases of the junction left unmatched. This chain's CDR3 is CASSPYQRDYEQYF. DNA of the CDR3: TGTGCCAGCAGCCCATACCAGCGGGACTACGAGCAGTACTTC.

V is TRBV3-1 (or the pseudogene TRBV3-2) and J is TRBJ2-2; D ambiguous. The CDR3 is 12 amino acids. V lost 3 bases to trimming and J lost 5 bases, with 4 bases between them. Germline V gene lookup returns CDR1 LGHDT and CDR2 YNNKEL (reference sequence). The CDR3 nucleotides are TGTGCCAGCAGCCAGAGGACCGGGGAGCTGTTTTTT. It translates to CASSQRTGELFF.

Only a few counts were recorded for this clone. The chain combines TRBV2 with TRBJ2-6, with TRBD1 identical over 7 bases. CDR1 and CDR2 (germline): SNHLY, FYNNEI. The CDR3 loop spans 15 amino acids. The V gene end was trimmed by 9 bases and the J gene end by 0 bases; junction bases not matched to a gene: 5. The CDR3 loop reads CASRTGASGANVLTF. The CDR3 DNA follows: TGTGCCAGTAGAACAGGGGCCTCTGGGGCCAACGTCCTGACTTTC.

This chain's CDR3 is CASSPWTASGNTIYF. The CDR3 DNA sequence: TGTGCCAGCAGCCCTTGGACAGCCTCTGGAAACACCATATATTTT. This chain links TRBV3-1 (or the pseudogene TRBV3-2) with TRBJ1-3; tentative D call: TRBD1 (6 bases). This CDR3 contains 15 residues. Germline CDR1 reads LGHDT; CDR2 reads YNNKEL (reference sequence). Between the trimmed V and J ends, which lost 4 bases and 0 bases, there was a span of 10 bases.

The chain has TRBV30 and TRBJ2-1; no reliable D call. Trimming shortened V by 0 bases and J by 15 bases, and 15 bases separated the two germline ends. CDR1 GTSNPN and CDR2 SVGIG come from the germline V gene (reference sequence). The CDR3 covers 12 residues. CDR3 nucleotides: TGTGCCTGGAGTGTTCAGTCTGGCAGTGCGTTCTTC. Amino acids: CAWSVQSGSAFF.

The chain links TRBV2 to TRBJ1-1; D is uncertain. The V end lost 6 bases, the J end lost 3 bases, and 14 bases lay between the germline ends. In germline, CDR1 is SNHLY, CDR2 FYNNEI. The CDR3 loop spans 14 amino acids. CDR3 amino acids: CASRTMDGYTEAFF. The DNA for the CDR3 is TGTGCCAGCAGAACGATGGACGGCTACACTGAAGCTTTCTTT.

The V call is TRBV29-1, the J call TRBJ2-7; 11 bases are a match to TRBD1. Trimming at V came to 7 bases and at J to 5 bases, leaving 4 bases not matched to a gene. CDR3 size: 12 residues. The germline V gene has CDR1 SQVTM and CDR2 ANQGSEA. Here the CDR3 reads CSGRTGGDEQYF. CDR3 DNA sequence: TGCAGCGGCAGGACAGGGGGCGACGAGCAGTACTTC.

This sequence joins TRBV5-1 and TRBJ1-4; no clear D gene. Trimming pared 1 base from V and 0 bases from J, leaving 7 bases between. Germline V lookup: CDR1 SGHRS, CDR2 YFSETQ. This CDR3 is built from 15 residues. In nucleotides, the CDR3 is TGCGCCAGCAGCTTGACCTCACCAACTAATGAAAAACTGTTTTTT. Its protein product is CASSLTSPTNEKLFF.

V gene TRBV28 combines with J gene TRBJ2-1; TRBD2 agrees at 11 bases. The length of the CDR3 is 16 residues. Trimming at V came to 10 bases and at J to 4 bases, leaving 12 bases not matched to a gene. In germline, CDR1 is MDHEN, CDR2 SYDVKM. CDR3 DNA sequence: TGTGCCACAAAAAGAGGGCTAGCGGGAGGTTACAATGAGCAGTTCTTC. It translates to CATKRGLAGGYNEQFF.

This clone was seen a few times. The CDR3 sequence: CASASGQGRHGELFF. In nucleotides, the CDR3 is TGCGCCAGCGCCTCGGGACAGGGGCGGCACGGGGAGCTGTTTTTT. The chain couples TRBV5-1 to TRBJ2-2; 10 bases line up with TRBD1. CDR3 length: 15 amino acids. V lost 7 bases to trimming and J lost 7 bases; unmatched junction nucleotides: 10. CDR1 SGHRS and CDR2 YFSETQ come from the germline V gene.

The V gene is TRBV4-1, the J gene TRBJ2-1, with a tentative D call TRBD2 (6 bases). V gave up 4 bases and J gave up 8 bases, with 21 bases separating them. This CDR3 has 16 amino acids. Germline-derived CDR1 and CDR2 are MGHRA and YSYEKL. CDR3 loop: CASSPYARDGVYEQFF. CDR3 bases: TGCGCCAGCAGCCCCTACGCGCGGGATGGGGTCTATGAGCAGTTCTTC.

The chain joins TRBV3-1 (or the pseudogene TRBV3-2) to TRBJ2-3, with TRBD2 identical over 10 bases. This CDR3 is 16 amino acids long. CDR1 is LGHDT, CDR2 YNNKEL, per germline (reference sequence). V lost 3 bases to trimming and J lost 3 bases; unmatched junction nucleotides: 6. In nucleotides, the CDR3 is TGTGCCAGCAGCCAGACTAGCGGGCGGGGGACAGATACGCAGTATTTT. It specifies CASSQTSGRGTDTQYF.